The 19 T cell receptor beta chains presented below share a single source sample, sequenced in a study of T cell repertoires in cytomegalovirus infection. Each CDR3 protein gets one entry after TCRdb re-called the reads with MiXCR. The table includes 350,000 to 450,000 distinct CDR3 sequences, less than 20% detected once. The sequencing input was PBMCs. The receptor source for this set is a human donor in good health (CMV status not recorded). Some clones in this sample may be carry-over from other donors' samples.

Only a few counts were recorded for this clonotype. This chain connects TRBV2 to TRBJ1-6; no reliable D call. The CDR3 extends over 14 amino acids. The V gene's germline CDR1 is SNHLY and CDR2 FYNNEI. V lost 5 bases and J 7 bases, leaving 12 bases between the germline ends. Here the CDR3 reads CASSIQVRNSPLHF. In nucleotides, the CDR3 is TGTGCCAGCAGTATCCAGGTCAGGAATTCACCCCTCCACTTT.

There are many counts of this clonotype. V is TRBV12-3 or TRBV12-4 and J is TRBJ1-1; 11 nucleotides line up with TRBD1. V was pared by 5 bases and J by 4 bases, with 12 bases of the junction left unmatched. The CDR3 runs to 17 residues. For the CDR3, the DNA is TGTGCCAGCAGTCTCGGACAGGGGGCGCCCCTGGGCACTGAAGCTTTCTTT. Amino acid sequence: CASSLGQGAPLGTEAFF.

This clonotype was seen more than once but under ten times. The chain links TRBV20-1 to TRBJ1-2, with 11 positions matching TRBD1. The CDR3 is 14 residues long. V lost 2 bases to trimming and J lost 8 bases; unmatched junction nucleotides: 7. The germline gives CDR1 DFQATT, CDR2 SNEGSKA (reference sequence). CDR3 in amino acids: CSARHGQGAVGYTF. In DNA form, the CDR3 reads TGCAGTGCTAGACATGGACAGGGGGCTGTCGGCTACACCTTC.

This clonotype turned up a few times. V gene TRBV24-1 combines with J gene TRBJ1-5; D is possibly TRBD1 (5 bases). The germline CDR1 and CDR2 sequences are KGHDR and SFDVKD. The CDR3 totals 13 residues. Trimming cost V 9 bases and J 9 bases, with 17 bases left between them. CDR3 amino acids: CATGAPSYPPQHF. The CDR3 DNA is TGTGCCACCGGGGCACCATCATACCCGCCCCAGCATTTT.

This clonotype was recorded many times. The genes are TRBV7-2 and TRBJ2-2; D is ambiguous. CDR3 length: 16 residues. Trimming took off 2 bases at V and 0 bases at J, with 10 bases between the two ends. The germline CDR1 and CDR2 sequences are SGHTA and FQGNSA. CDR3 amino acids: CASSLNYLPNTGELFF. The CDR3 nucleotides read TGTGCCAGCAGCTTAAATTATCTCCCGAACACCGGGGAGCTGTTTTTT.

Ten or more counts support this clonotype. The chain is built from TRBV28 and TRBJ1-5; no firm D call. The CDR3 is made up of 12 amino acids. The germline V and J ends were trimmed by 0 bases and 6 bases, with 3 bases remaining between them. Per the germline V gene, CDR1 is MDHEN and CDR2 is SYDVKM. For the CDR3, the DNA is TGTGCCAGCAGTTTATGGGTTCAGCCCCAGCATTTT. This gives the protein CASSLWVQPQHF.

This clonotype was counted ten times or more. In DNA, the CDR3 is TGTGCCAGCAGCTTGGACCGACCGGAGTACAATGAGCAGTTCTTC. Translated: CASSLDRPEYNEQFF. V is TRBV7-2 and J is TRBJ2-1; D is unclear. Trimming cost V 3 bases and J 4 bases, with 13 bases left between them. The CDR3 consists of 15 residues. The V gene's germline CDR1 is SGHTA and CDR2 FQGNSA.

V and J are TRBV5-1 and TRBJ2-5; tentatively, D is TRBD2 (5 bases). Germline V gives CDR1 SGHRS, CDR2 YFSETQ. V was pared by 0 bases and J by 5 bases, with 17 bases between. The CDR3 runs to 16 residues. The CDR3 here is CASSLGGTAAGETQYF. CDR3 sequence (DNA): TGCGCCAGCAGCTTGGGGGGAACAGCGGCCGGGGAGACCCAGTACTTC.

This clonotype was detected a few times. V usage is TRBV5-4 and J usage is TRBJ2-7; 7 nucleotides match TRBD1. With V trimmed by 0 bases and J by 4 bases, 4 bases remained unmatched. The germline CDR1 and CDR2 sequences are SGHNT and YYREEE (reference sequence). There are 14 residues in the CDR3. CDR3 in DNA: TGTGCCAGCAGCTTGGGGACAGGAAGGTACGAGCAGTACTTC. It codes for CASSLGTGRYEQYF.

The rearrangement uses TRBV27 and TRBJ2-1; 15 bases match TRBD2. This CDR3 has 19 residues. Germline-derived CDR1 and CDR2 are MNHEY and SMNVEV (reference sequence). The junction had 10 bases not matched to a gene; V was cut back by 7 bases and J by 0 bases. CDR3 bases: TGTGCCAGCAACCCCGGACTAGCGGGAGGGTGGCGCTCCTACAATGAGCAGTTCTTC. Residues: CASNPGLAGGWRSYNEQFF.

This chain joins TRBV4-1 and TRBJ1-6; D not resolved. With 1 base removed from V and 16 bases from J, the gap between germline ends came to 11 bases. There are 12 residues in the CDR3. CDR1 is MGHRA, CDR2 YSYEKL, per germline. This CDR3 is CASSQGGLTLHF. The CDR3 nucleotides are TGCGCCAGCAGCCAAGGTGGCCTAACACTCCACTTT.

This clonotype was recorded at least ten times. The chain employs TRBV7-2 and TRBJ2-7; D possibly matches TRBD1 or TRBD2 (5 bases each). Trimming cost V 0 bases and J 7 bases, with 19 bases left between them. The CDR3 contains 16 residues. From germline, CDR1 is SGHTA and CDR2 FQGNSA. The CDR3 nucleotides are TGTGCCAGCAGCTTAGCCTTCACGGGGCCAGCATCGGAGCAGTACTTC. As protein: CASSLAFTGPASEQYF.

This clonotype was observed a handful of times. CDR3 in amino acids: CASSLEGGRNTEAFF. In nucleotides, the CDR3 is TGTGCCAGCAGCTTGGAGGGAGGCCGCAACACTGAAGCTTTCTTT. This chain links TRBV5-5 with TRBJ1-1; D remains unclear. There are 15 residues in the CDR3. Per the germline V gene, CDR1 is SGHKS and CDR2 is YYEKEE (reference sequence). V lost 0 bases to trimming and J lost 2 bases, with 11 bases between them.

The sample holds a few counts of this clonotype. This CDR3 is CASSPVSGRPQETQYF. The CDR3 bases are TGTGCCAGCAGCCCAGTAAGCGGGCGCCCCCAAGAGACCCAGTACTTC. The chain has TRBV12-3 or TRBV12-4 and TRBJ2-5, with a weak D call TRBD2 (6 bases). CDR3 size: 16 residues. Trimming removed 6 bases from V and 1 base from J, with 18 bases in between.

In this sample, this clonotype turned up a few times. The chain has TRBV7-6 and TRBJ2-5, with TRBD2 matching 9 bases. Germline loops: CDR1 SGHVS, CDR2 FNYEAQ. V was pared by 2 bases and J by 3 bases, with 4 bases of the junction left unmatched. This CDR3 is built from 15 residues. CDR3 amino acids: CASSLRPSGEETQYF. The CDR3 DNA follows: TGTGCCAGCAGCTTACGGCCTAGCGGGGAAGAGACCCAGTACTTC.

This clonotype has a handful of counts. The rearrangement uses TRBV10-3 and TRBJ2-3, with TRBD2 matching over 13 bases. Germline V gives CDR1 ENHRY, CDR2 SYGVKD. Trimming removed 2 bases from V and 6 bases from J; junction bases left unmatched: 5. CDR3 length: 16 residues. DNA of the CDR3: TGTGCCATCAGTGAGGTGGGACTAGCGGGGTCGGATACGCAGTATTTT. This gives the protein CAISEVGLAGSDTQYF.

This clonotype was found a few times. J is TRBJ2-3 and V is TRBV20-1, with TRBD2 identical over 12 bases. The CDR3 loop spans 15 amino acids. J gave up 7 bases and V 3 bases, and 8 bases lay outside the gene matches. Germline V gene sequence: CDR1 DFQATT, CDR2 SNEGSKA (reference sequence). The CDR3 sequence: CSASPTSGRRYTQYF. CDR3 sequence (DNA): TGCAGTGCTAGCCCGACTAGCGGGAGACGATATACGCAGTATTTT.

This clonotype was detected ten times or more. The chain combines TRBV2 with TRBJ2-7; D possibly uses TRBD1 or TRBD2 (5 bases each). CDR3 length: 13 amino acids. The ends were cut back, 6 bases at V and 5 bases at J, with 14 bases in the middle. Per germline, CDR1 SNHLY and CDR2 FYNNEI. CDR3 sequence (DNA): TGTGCCAGCAGCCAAGGGGACCCCCACGAGCAGTACTTC. It translates to CASSQGDPHEQYF.

This clonotype was detected ten times or more. CDR3 in DNA: TGTGCCAGCAGTTACCCGGGACAATCCCTCGGAGCCAACGAGCAGTTCTTC. Its protein product is CASSYPGQSLGANEQFF. This chain joins TRBV6-2 or TRBV6-3 and TRBJ2-1; possibly TRBD1 for D (6 bases). Germline V gene lookup returns CDR1 MNHEY and CDR2 SVGEGT. The CDR3 extends over 17 amino acids. V lost 2 bases, J lost 10 bases, and 24 bases lay in between.